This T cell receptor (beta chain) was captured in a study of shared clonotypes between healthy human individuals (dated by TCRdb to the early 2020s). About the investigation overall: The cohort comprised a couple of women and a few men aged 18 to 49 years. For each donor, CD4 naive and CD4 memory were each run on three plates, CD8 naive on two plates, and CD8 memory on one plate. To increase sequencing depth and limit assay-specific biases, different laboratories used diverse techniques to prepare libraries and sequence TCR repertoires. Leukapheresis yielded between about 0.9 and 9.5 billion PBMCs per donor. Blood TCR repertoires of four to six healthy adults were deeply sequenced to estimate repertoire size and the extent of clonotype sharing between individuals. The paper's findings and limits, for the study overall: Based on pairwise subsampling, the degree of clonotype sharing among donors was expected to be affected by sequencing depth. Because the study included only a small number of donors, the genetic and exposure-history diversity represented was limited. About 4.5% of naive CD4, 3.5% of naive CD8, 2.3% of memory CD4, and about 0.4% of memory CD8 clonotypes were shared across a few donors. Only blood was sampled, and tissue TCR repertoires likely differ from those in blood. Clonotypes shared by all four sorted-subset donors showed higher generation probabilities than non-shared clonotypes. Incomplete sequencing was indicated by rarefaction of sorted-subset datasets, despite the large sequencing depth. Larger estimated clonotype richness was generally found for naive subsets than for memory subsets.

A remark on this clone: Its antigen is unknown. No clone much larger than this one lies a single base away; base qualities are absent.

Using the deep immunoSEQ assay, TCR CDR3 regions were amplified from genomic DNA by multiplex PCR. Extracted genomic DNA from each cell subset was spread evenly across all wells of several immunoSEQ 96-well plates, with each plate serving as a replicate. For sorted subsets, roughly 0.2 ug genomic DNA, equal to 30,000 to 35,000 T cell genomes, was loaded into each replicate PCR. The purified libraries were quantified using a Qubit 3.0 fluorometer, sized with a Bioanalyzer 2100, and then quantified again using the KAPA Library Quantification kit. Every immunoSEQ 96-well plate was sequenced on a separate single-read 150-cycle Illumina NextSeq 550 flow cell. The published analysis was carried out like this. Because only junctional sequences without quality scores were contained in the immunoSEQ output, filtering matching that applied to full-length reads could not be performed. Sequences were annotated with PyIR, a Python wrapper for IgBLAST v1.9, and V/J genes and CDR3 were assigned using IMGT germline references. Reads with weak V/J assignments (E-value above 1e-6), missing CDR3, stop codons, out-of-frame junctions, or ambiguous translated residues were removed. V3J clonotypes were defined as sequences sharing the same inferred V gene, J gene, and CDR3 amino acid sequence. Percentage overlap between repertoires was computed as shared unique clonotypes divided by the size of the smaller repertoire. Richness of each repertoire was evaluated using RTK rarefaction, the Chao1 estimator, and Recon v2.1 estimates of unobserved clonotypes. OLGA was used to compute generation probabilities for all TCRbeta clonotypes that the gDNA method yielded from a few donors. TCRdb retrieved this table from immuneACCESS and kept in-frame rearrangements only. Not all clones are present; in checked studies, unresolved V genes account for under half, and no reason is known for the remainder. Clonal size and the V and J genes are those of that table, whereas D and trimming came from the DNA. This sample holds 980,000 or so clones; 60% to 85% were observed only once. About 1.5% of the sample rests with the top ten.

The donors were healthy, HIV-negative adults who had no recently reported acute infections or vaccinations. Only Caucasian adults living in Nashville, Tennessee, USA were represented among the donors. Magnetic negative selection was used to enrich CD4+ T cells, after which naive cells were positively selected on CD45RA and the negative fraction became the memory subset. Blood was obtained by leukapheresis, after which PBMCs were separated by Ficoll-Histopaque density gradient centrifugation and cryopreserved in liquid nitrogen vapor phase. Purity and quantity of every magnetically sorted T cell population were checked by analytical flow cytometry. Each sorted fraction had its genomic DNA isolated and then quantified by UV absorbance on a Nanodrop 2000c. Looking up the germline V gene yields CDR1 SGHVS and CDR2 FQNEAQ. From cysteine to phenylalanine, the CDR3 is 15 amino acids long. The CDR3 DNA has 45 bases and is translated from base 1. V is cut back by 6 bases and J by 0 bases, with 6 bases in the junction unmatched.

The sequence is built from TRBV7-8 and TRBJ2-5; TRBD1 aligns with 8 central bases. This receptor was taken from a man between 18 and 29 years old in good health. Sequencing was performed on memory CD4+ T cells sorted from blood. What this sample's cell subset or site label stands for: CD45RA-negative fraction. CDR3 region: CASSPGTGHQETQYF. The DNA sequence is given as TGTGCCAGCAGTCCCGGGACAGGACACCAAGAGACCCAGTACTTC.